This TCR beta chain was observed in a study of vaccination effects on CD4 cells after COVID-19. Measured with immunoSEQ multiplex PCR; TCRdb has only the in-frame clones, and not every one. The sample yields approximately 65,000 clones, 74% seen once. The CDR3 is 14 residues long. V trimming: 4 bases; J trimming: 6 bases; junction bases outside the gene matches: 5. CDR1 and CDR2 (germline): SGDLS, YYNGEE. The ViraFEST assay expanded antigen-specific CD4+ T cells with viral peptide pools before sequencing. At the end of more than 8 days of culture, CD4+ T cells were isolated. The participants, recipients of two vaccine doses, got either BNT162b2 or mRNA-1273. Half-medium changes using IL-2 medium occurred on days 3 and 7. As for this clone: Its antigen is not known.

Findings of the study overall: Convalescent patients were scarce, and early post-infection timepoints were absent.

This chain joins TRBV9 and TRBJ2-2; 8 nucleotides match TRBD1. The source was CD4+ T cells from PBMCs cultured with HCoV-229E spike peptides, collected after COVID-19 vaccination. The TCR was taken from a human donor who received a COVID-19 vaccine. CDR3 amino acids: CASSKRQGSGELFF. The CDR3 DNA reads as TGTGCCAGCAGCAAAAGACAGGGGTCCGGGGAGCTGTTTTTT.